This is a list of T cell receptor beta chains from one sample in a study of cytomegalovirus exposure and HLA in healthy donors. Measured with immunoSEQ multiplex PCR; TCRdb has only the in-frame clones, and not every one. This table has roughly 100,000 clones, roughly four fifths appearing once. The specimen sequenced was PBMCs. The receptors were gathered from a man aged 30 to 45 in good health and CMV-seropositive. CDR3s include the opening cysteine and the closing phenylalanine or tryptophan. A D gene is named only where the DNA matches it firmly. Some rows have no size entry. The others give once, few or many, or a class for an expanded clone.

j_gene | abundance | v_gene | d_gene | CDR3aa | CDR3nt
TRBJ1-1 | NA | TRBV6-5 | NA | CASKIQAGENTEAFF | TGTGCCAGCAAAATACAAGCCGGGGAGAACACTGAAGCTTTCTTT
TRBJ2-2 | once | TRBV15 | TRBD1 | CATRRQGPIYTGELFF | TGTGCCACCAGACGACAGGGACCTATTTACACCGGGGAGCTGTTTTTT
TRBJ2-2 | few | TRBV29-1 | TRBD1 | CSGSTGGTGELFF | TGCAGCGGATCGACAGGGGGAACCGGGGAGCTGTTTTTT
TRBJ2-1 | NA | TRBV25-1 | TRBD1 | CASSWRTGPKYNEQFF | TGTGCCAGCAGTTGGAGGACAGGCCCTAAATACAATGAGCAGTTCTTC
TRBJ2-7 | NA | TRBV4-1 | TRBD1 | CASSQAGTGVFEQYF | TGCGCCAGCAGCCAAGCCGGGACAGGGGTTTTCGAGCAGTACTTC
TRBJ2-5 | NA | TRBV30 | TRBD2 | CAWNWGLDIQYF | TGTGCCTGGAACTGGGGACTAGATATCCAGTACTTC
TRBJ1-1 | NA | TRBV18 | TRBD1 | CASSPRAGGTEAFF | TGTGCCAGCTCACCAAGGGCAGGGGGGACTGAAGCTTTCTTT
TRBJ2-1 | few | TRBV4-3 | NA | CASSQEFGSPYNEQFF | TGCGCCAGCAGCCAAGAATTTGGGAGCCCCTACAATGAGCAGTTCTTC
TRBJ2-7 | NA | TRBV27 | TRBD1 | CASSSIRGYSYEQYF | TGTGCCAGCAGTTCCATCAGGGGGTACTCCTACGAGCAGTACTTC
TRBJ2-5 | NA | TRBV7-6 | NA | CASSLVAGGAGEQYF | TGTGCCAGCAGCTTAGTGGCAGGGGGCGCGGGGGAGCAGTACTTC
TRBJ1-6 | once | TRBV4-3 | NA | CASSQEGHRDGSPLHF | TGCGCCAGCAGCCAAGAGGGACACAGGGACGGTTCACCCCTCCACTTT
TRBJ1-2 | NA | TRBV6-5 | TRBD1 | CASSRTGYAYGYTF | TGTGCCAGCAGCCGGACAGGGTATGCCTATGGCTACACCTTC
TRBJ2-5 | NA | TRBV25-1 | NA | CASSEYGFTGETQYF | TGTGCCAGCAGTGAATACGGTTTCACAGGAGAGACCCAGTACTTC
TRBJ1-2 | NA | TRBV18 | NA | CASSAPGTTPYGYTF | TGTGCCAGCTCGGCCCCGGGAACAACCCCCTATGGCTACACCTTC